One T cell receptor (beta chain) is described in this entry. The antigen remains unidentified. The data stem from a study of cytomegalovirus exposure and HLA in healthy donors. Findings and limits, study-wide: A few CMV-associated chains were confirmed in vitro to be specific for CMV antigens.

Data came from immunoSEQ multiplex PCR; TCRdb stores just in-frame clones and leaves some out. The sample lists approximately 160,000 clones, less than 90% occurring once. Specimen: PBMCs. The TCR was taken from a man aged 30-40 years in good health and CMV-seropositive.

CDR3 protein: CAWQPGGWRAYEQYF. As DNA, the CDR3 is TGTGCCTGGCAGCCCGGAGGGTGGAGGGCCTACGAGCAGTACTTC. V is TRBV30 and J is TRBJ2-7, with D tentatively TRBD2 (6 bases). This CDR3 spans 15 amino acids. CDR1 and CDR2 from the germline V gene are GTSNPN and SVGIG (reference sequence). Trimming shortened V by 5 bases and J by 2 bases, and 19 bases separated the two germline ends.